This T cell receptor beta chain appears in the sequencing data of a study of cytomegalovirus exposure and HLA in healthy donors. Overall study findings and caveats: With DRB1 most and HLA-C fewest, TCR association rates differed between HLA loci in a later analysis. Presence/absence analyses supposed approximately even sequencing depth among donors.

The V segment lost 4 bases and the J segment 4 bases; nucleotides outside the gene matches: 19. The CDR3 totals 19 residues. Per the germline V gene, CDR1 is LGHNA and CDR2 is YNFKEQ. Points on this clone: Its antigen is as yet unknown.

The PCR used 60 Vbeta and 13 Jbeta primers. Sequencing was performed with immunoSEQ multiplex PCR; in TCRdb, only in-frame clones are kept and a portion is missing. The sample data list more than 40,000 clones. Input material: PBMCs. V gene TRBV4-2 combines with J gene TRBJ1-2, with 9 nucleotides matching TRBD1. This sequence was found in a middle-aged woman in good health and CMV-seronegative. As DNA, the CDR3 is TGTGCCAGCAGCCGCCAAGCTAGGGACTTCGGACAGGGGACCTATGGCTACACCTTC. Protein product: CASSRQARDFGQGTYGYTF.